Listed below are T cell receptor beta chains from one sample, sequenced in a study of monozygotic twins with inflammatory bowel disease. TCRdb re-called the 5' RACE reads, yielding one record per CDR3 amino acid sequence without DNA. The sample totals fewer than 550,000 distinct CDR3 sequences; its top ten clones hold 2% to 2.5%. The sequenced sample was blood. The receptors originated from a human donor with ulcerative colitis or Crohn's disease, or a healthy co-twin of an affected twin (not recorded which). Each CDR3 is given with its conserved first and last residue.

j_call v_call cdr3_length cdr3_aa
TRBJ1-1 TRBV5-1 13 CASMVLGGTEAFF
TRBJ1-2 TRBV5-1 15 CASSLEGQANYGYTF
TRBJ2-7 TRBV29-1 16 CSVEEGDAGSSYEQYF
TRBJ2-7 TRBV2 14 CASSAEGFSYEQYF
TRBJ2-1 TRBV19 15 CASSIRQGRTGEQFF
TRBJ1-2 TRBV7-2 15 CASSFNQGAGYGYTF
TRBJ2-7 TRBV11-2 15 CASSRNRDTLYEQYF
TRBJ2-2 TRBV4-3 16 CASRSAGGGTTGELFF
TRBJ1-1 TRBV7-3 14 CASSATGSNTEAFF
TRBJ2-7 TRBV6-1 14 CASRPGGGIAFEYF
TRBJ2-6 TRBV4-2 16 CASSQVGSSGANVLTF
TRBJ2-2 TRBV7-8 17 CASSLWGQASGSGELFF
TRBJ1-1 TRBV10-3 14 CAISEDSKYTEAFF
TRBJ2-2 TRBV5-6 15 CASSFLDRATGELFF
TRBJ2-3 TRBV27 16 CASSPRASGSTDTQYF
TRBJ2-1 TRBV27 16 CASSLIGTGGRNEQFF
TRBJ2-7 TRBV3-1 15 CASSQGSGVPYEQYF
TRBJ2-2 TRBV4-2 16 CASSHTSGGNTGELFF
TRBJ1-2 TRBV4-1 14 CASRQLEGWIGYTF
TRBJ2-7 TRBV4-2 13 CASSAGASYEQYF
TRBJ1-2 TRBV6-1 12 CASTVRGYGYTF
TRBJ1-1 TRBV29-1 15 CSVEEVVAGNTEAFF
TRBJ2-2 TRBV20-1 12 CSARGTAGELFF
TRBJ1-1 TRBV20-1 15 CSASSLSGKKAEAFF
TRBJ2-3 TRBV4-1 15 CASSVTSGSRDTQYF
TRBJ2-7 TRBV20-1 11 CSARGGDEQYF
TRBJ2-7 TRBV24-1 13 CATSDRAGYEQYF